Sequencing of this TCR beta chain was carried out in a study of T-cell reconstitution after alpha-beta-depleted transplantation in children. Notes on the study in general: Fresh T-cell production supplied most of the T-cell counts and diversity seen one year after transplant. Approximately two months post-transplant, alpha-beta T cells reportedly originated from several hundred expanded graft clones. The high TCRbeta diversity at day 60 in some patients came from surviving recipient T cells and thymic progenitors.

The library targeted TCRbeta and was prepared with unique molecular identifiers. TCRdb analysed the PCR reads with MiXCR anew, one entry per CDR3 protein. This table has about 580,000 distinct CDR3 sequences, roughly 27% appearing once. This clonotype was found a few times. Its antigen remains unknown. The CDR3 is 13 residues long. Germline V gene data show CDR1 as MNHEY and CDR2 as SVGAGI. Trimming took off 4 bases at V and 2 bases at J, with 9 bases between the two ends. The TCR originated in a boy younger than two with Wiskott-Aldrich syndrome, due to receive a stem cell transplant. Here the sequenced sample was PBMCs, taken before TCRalphabeta/CD19-depleted stem cell transplant. The rearrangement uses TRBV6-5 and TRBJ2-7; D is ambiguous. The CDR3 protein is CASSFVGAYEQYF. CDR3 nucleotides: TGTGCCAGCAGTTTCGTTGGTGCCTACGAGCAGTACTTC.